These 25 T cell receptor beta chains originate from one sample sequenced in a study of identical twins. TCRdb called the 5' RACE reads again in MiXCR, with one record for every CDR3 protein. The sample yields some 320,000 distinct CDR3 sequences, roughly an eighth seen once. These data were also filed under a second study, of yellow fever vaccine responses in identical twins.

Input material: CD8+ T cells sorted from blood. All receptors come from a woman between 18 and 30 years old in good health.

The chain employs TRBV12-3 or TRBV12-4 and TRBJ2-1, with D perhaps TRBD2 (6 bases). The CDR3 runs 16 residues. V lost 6 bases and J lost 4, with 19 bases in between. The CDR3 loop is CASSPGAGLLYNEQFF. The DNA for the CDR3 is TGTGCCAGCAGCCCCGGGGCGGGGTTACTATACAATGAGCAGTTCTTC.

This rearrangement joins TRBV7-7 to TRBJ2-5; a weak D match, TRBD1 (6 bases). Deletions cut 5 bases from V and 5 bases from J, with 15 bases between. The CDR3 extends over 14 amino acids. The germline gives CDR1 SSHAT, CDR2 FNYEAQ (reference sequence). In DNA form, the CDR3 reads TGTGCCAGCAGCGACGGGACACTTTGGGAGACCCAGTACTTC. It codes for CASSDGTLWETQYF.

The chain uses TRBV27 and TRBJ2-1; D possibly corresponds to TRBD2 (5 bases). V shed 0 bases and J shed 7 bases, with 10 bases lying between them. The CDR3 has 14 residues. The germline V gene has CDR1 MNHEY and CDR2 SMNVEV (reference sequence). This chain's CDR3 is CASSLSIRGNEQFF. The CDR3 DNA sequence: TGTGCCAGCAGTTTATCAATCCGGGGAAATGAGCAGTTCTTC.

The V and J genes are TRBV27 and TRBJ1-2; D call uncertain. CDR1 is MNHEY and CDR2 is SMNVEV in the germline V gene (reference sequence). Trimming removed 5 bases from V and 0 bases from J, with 10 bases in between. This CDR3 contains 14 residues. The CDR3, as DNA: TGTGCCAGCAGTCCCATCATAGCTAACTATGGCTACACCTTC. Residues: CASSPIIANYGYTF.

This clonotype was seen more than once but under ten times. J is TRBJ2-3 and V is TRBV7-2; the match to TRBD1 covers 11 bases. This CDR3 has 14 residues. Trimming cost V 5 bases and J 6 bases; bases outside gene matches: 4. Per the germline V gene, CDR1 is SGHTA and CDR2 is FQGNSA. The CDR3 loop is CASSPGTGGDTQYF. The CDR3 nucleotides are TGTGCCAGCAGCCCCGGGACAGGGGGGGATACGCAGTATTTT.

V and J are TRBV2 and TRBJ2-3; D is unclear. The CDR3 loop spans 13 amino acids. Germline CDR1 and CDR2: SNHLY and FYNNEI. The V gene lost 2 bases and the J gene lost 5 bases, with 8 bases spanning the gap. The CDR3 sequence: CASSESAIDTQYF. DNA for the CDR3: TGTGCCAGCAGTGAATCCGCCATAGATACGCAGTATTTT.

This clonotype has a handful of counts. This chain joins TRBV7-9 and TRBJ2-1; 9 bases fit TRBD2. This CDR3 is 17 amino acids long. Per germline, CDR1 SEHNR and CDR2 FQNEAQ (reference sequence). Trimming at V came to 5 bases and at J to 7 bases, leaving 15 bases not matched to a gene. CDR3 region: CASSEDLSASGKNEQFF. In DNA, the CDR3 is TGTGCCAGCAGCGAAGATTTATCGGCTAGCGGGAAGAATGAGCAGTTCTTC.

The chain employs TRBV5-1 and TRBJ1-1, with D perhaps matching TRBD1 (5 bases). The CDR3 runs 14 residues. Germline V lookup: CDR1 SGHRS, CDR2 YFSETQ. Trimming took 4 bases from V and 3 from J, leaving 13 bases between them. CDR3 loop: CASSVRALDTEAFF. CDR3 sequence (DNA): TGCGCCAGCAGCGTCAGGGCCCTTGACACTGAAGCTTTCTTT.

The chain couples TRBV7-9 to TRBJ2-7, with D hard to call. Trimming left V 5 bases short and J 3 bases short, with 11 bases between. The V gene's germline CDR1 is SEHNR and CDR2 FQNEAQ (reference sequence). The CDR3 has 13 residues. The CDR3 is CASSQDGYYEQYV. In DNA, the CDR3 is TGTGCCAGCAGCCAGGACGGATACTACGAGCAGTACGTC.

This sequence joins TRBV28 and TRBJ2-5, with TRBD1 as a possible D gene (5 bases). Trimming removed 5 bases from V and 5 bases from J, with 15 bases in between. This CDR3 comprises 14 residues. From germline, CDR1 is MDHEN and CDR2 SYDVKM. The CDR3 protein is CASSLTRQTETQYF. The CDR3 bases are TGTGCCAGCAGTCTTACTCGACAGACGGAGACCCAGTACTTC.

The chain employs TRBV20-1 and TRBJ1-1; D perhaps matches TRBD1 (6 bases). Germline CDR1 is DFQATT and CDR2 is SNEGSKA (reference sequence). The CDR3 consists of 12 residues. Trimming left V 4 bases short and J 10 bases short, with 16 bases between. The CDR3 DNA follows: TGCAGTGCTATTTCGGCCAGGGGTCTAGCTTTCTTT. This gives the protein CSAISARGLAFF.

This clonotype turned up a few times. This rearrangement joins TRBV2 to TRBJ1-2, with TRBD1 matching over 8 bases. The CDR3 length is 11 residues. With V trimmed by 10 bases and J by 10 bases, 8 bases remained unmatched. The germline V gene has CDR1 SNHLY and CDR2 FYNNEI. CDR3 sequence reads: CATPLGQAYTF. CDR3 DNA sequence: TGTGCCACCCCATTGGGACAGGCCTACACCTTC. Full variable domain (outside the CDR3, taken from reference TRBV2 and TRBJ1-2): EPEVTQTPSHQVTQMGQEVILRCVPISNHLYFYWYRQILGQKVEFLVSFYNNEISEKSEIFDDQFSVERPDGSNFTLKIRSTKLEDSAMYFCATPLGQAYTFGSGTRLTVV.

The V and J genes are TRBV28 and TRBJ2-3, with a weak D call TRBD2 (6 bases). This CDR3 has 16 residues. Trimming cost V 3 bases and J 5 bases, with 18 bases left between them. Germline V gene data show CDR1 as MDHEN and CDR2 as SYDVKM. The chain's CDR3 is CASSFMGGDRKDTQYF. The CDR3, as DNA: TGTGCCAGCAGTTTTATGGGCGGGGACCGAAAAGATACGCAGTATTTT.

This clonotype was seen at least ten times. The genes are TRBV5-5 and TRBJ2-1; perhaps D is TRBD1 or TRBD2 (5 bases each). The CDR3 spans 15 residues. Germline CDR1 and CDR2: SGHKS and YYEKEE (reference sequence). V was clipped by 1 base and J by 3 bases, with 11 bases between them. The CDR3 DNA reads as TGTGCCAGCAGCTTGTTTGAGGGGCACTACAATGAGCAGTTCTTC. Translating gives CASSLFEGHYNEQFF.

This clonotype occurred many times. The chain is built from TRBV12-3 or TRBV12-4 and TRBJ2-1; D ambiguous. Trimming took 6 bases from V and 5 from J, leaving 11 bases between them. CDR3 length: 13 amino acids. The CDR3 DNA reads TGTGCCAGCAGCCCCGGCCCCAACAATGAGCAGTTCTTC. Its translation is CASSPGPNNEQFF.

J is TRBJ2-7 and V is TRBV10-1; TRBD1 is a possible D gene (6 bases). In germline, CDR1 is WNHNN, CDR2 SYGVQD (reference sequence). Trimming stripped 6 bases from V and 1 base from J, with 16 bases between. CDR3 length: 15 amino acids. The CDR3 spells CASSPTGFGSYEQYF. In DNA form, the CDR3 reads TGCGCCAGCAGCCCGACAGGATTTGGGTCCTACGAGCAGTACTTC.

The chain employs TRBV27 and TRBJ2-2; the match to TRBD1 covers 7 bases. The CDR3 totals 13 residues. V lost 6 bases and J lost 7; bases outside the gene matches: 5. Germline lookup yields CDR1 MNHEY and CDR2 SMNVEV (reference sequence). The CDR3 DNA is TGTGCCAGCAGAACAGGGGTTATCGGGGAGCTGTTTTTT. It codes for CASRTGVIGELFF.

V usage is TRBV27 and J usage is TRBJ1-5; 7 bases agree with TRBD1. Losses at the gene ends were 2 bases for V and 3 bases for J; bases not matched to a gene: 4. Germline V gives CDR1 MNHEY, CDR2 SMNVEV (reference sequence). This CDR3 region has 15 residues. The CDR3 DNA reads as TGTGCCAGCAGTTTAGACAGGGCGAACAATCAGCCCCAGCATTTT. Its translation: CASSLDRANNQPQHF.

This chain links TRBV20-1 with TRBJ2-5; TRBD2 matches 10 bases. This CDR3 spans 15 amino acids. Germline CDR1 reads DFQATT; CDR2 reads SNEGSKA (reference sequence). Unmatched junction bases numbered 6, after V lost 0 bases and J lost 5 bases. CDR3 DNA sequence: TGCAGTGCTAGAGATGTGGGGACTAGCGCGGAGACCCAGTACTTC. Amino acid sequence: CSARDVGTSAETQYF.

The sample holds a few counts of this clonotype. V is TRBV12-5 and J is TRBJ1-2, with 8 nucleotides matching TRBD1. The ends lost 0 bases at V and 0 bases at J; junction bases unmatched: 18. The CDR3 length is 21 residues. Germline assignment: CDR1 LGHNT and CDR2 FRNRAP. The chain's CDR3 is CASGLVRSLFTGTGPNYGYTF. The CDR3 DNA is TGTGCTAGTGGTTTGGTACGGTCCCTATTTACCGGGACAGGACCTAACTATGGCTACACCTTC.

Ten or more counts support this clonotype. J is TRBJ2-2 and V is TRBV12-3 or TRBV12-4; 7 bases are shared with TRBD1. This CDR3 has 15 amino acids. With V trimmed by 5 bases and J by 3 bases, 6 bases remained unmatched. CDR3: CASSGDSPYTGELFF. In nucleotides, the CDR3 is TGTGCCAGCAGTGGGGACAGCCCCTACACCGGGGAGCTGTTTTTT.

The rearrangement links TRBV5-5 to TRBJ2-6; D remains ambiguous. Trimming took off 0 bases at V and 4 bases at J, with 17 bases between the two ends. CDR3 length: 18 amino acids. Germline lookup yields CDR1 SGHKS and CDR2 YYEKEE (reference sequence). CDR3 amino acids: CASSLGSLPGTGANVLTF. For the CDR3, the DNA is TGTGCCAGCAGCTTGGGGTCGCTACCAGGCACCGGGGCCAACGTCCTGACTTTC.

The V call is TRBV7-9, the J call TRBJ1-5; no clear D gene. There are 15 residues in the CDR3. V dropped 1 base and J dropped 2 bases, with 9 bases sitting between them. CDR1 is SEHNR, CDR2 FQNEAQ, per germline (reference sequence). The CDR3 region is CASSLGCCGNQPQHF. DNA for the CDR3: TGTGCCAGCAGCTTAGGTTGTTGCGGCAATCAGCCCCAGCATTTT.

This clonotype was counted at least ten times. The chain uses TRBV20-1 and TRBJ2-1; D remains ambiguous. Germline CDR1 is DFQATT and CDR2 is SNEGSKA (reference sequence). The CDR3 loop spans 16 amino acids. Trimming shortened V by 0 bases and J by 6 bases, and 18 bases separated the two germline ends. CDR3 nucleotides: TGCAGTGCTAGAGATCGGTCCGGGCCCCGGGCCAATGAGCAGTTCTTC. It specifies CSARDRSGPRANEQFF.

In this sample, this clonotype turned up many times. The chain recombines TRBV7-9 with TRBJ1-1, with D tentatively TRBD1 (5 bases). The germline gives CDR1 SEHNR, CDR2 FQNEAQ (reference sequence). Between the trimmed V and J ends, which lost 3 bases and 1 base, there was a span of 9 bases. The length of the CDR3 is 14 residues. The CDR3 reads CASSFYQGNTEAFF. CDR3 DNA: TGTGCCAGCAGCTTTTACCAGGGGAACACTGAAGCTTTCTTT. Combining the CDR3 with reference TRBV7-9 and TRBJ1-1 gives the whole variable domain DTGVSQNPRHKITKRGQNVTFRCDPISEHNRLYWYRQTLGQGPEFLTYFQNEAQLEKSRLLSDRFSAERPKGSFSTLEIQRTEQGDSAMYLCASSFYQGNTEAFFGQGTRLTVV.